This T cell receptor (beta chain) was retrieved from a study of T cell repertoires in cytomegalovirus infection. About the study: CMV infection plus the matching HLA type was flagged by public TCR beta signatures. Study-wide findings and caveats: In two of eight donors, the top clonotype was HLA-C-restricted CMV-specific. Accumulated public TCR beta family frequency recognized individuals carrying CMV together with the relevant HLA.

This clonotype was seen only a few times. Its target is not known. The CDR3 spans 13 residues. Germline V lookup: CDR1 DFQATT, CDR2 SNEGSKA (reference sequence). J gave up 3 bases and V 3 bases, and 2 bases lay outside the gene matches. One entry per CDR3 protein results from TCRdb running MiXCR on the reads. This table holds roughly 500,000 distinct CDR3 sequences, 16% found once. This clonotype was obtained from a human donor in good health (CMV status not recorded). Some clones in this sample may be carry-over from other donors' samples. Sequencing was carried out using CD8+ T cells from PBMCs. This chain connects TRBV20-1 to TRBJ2-7, with 10 bases matching TRBD1. CDR3 sequence (DNA): TGCAGTGCTAGGGGACAGGGGATCTACGAGCAGTACTTC. The encoded protein is CSARGQGIYEQYF.